The 27 T cell receptor beta chains listed next were all sequenced from one sample in a study of T-cell reconstitution after alpha-beta-depleted transplantation in children. This sample's TCRbeta library carried unique molecular identifier barcodes. TCRdb called the PCR reads again in MiXCR, with one record for every CDR3 protein. The table lists 600,000 to 700,000 distinct CDR3 sequences, approximately 15% of them singletons. The material sequenced was PBMCs from the stem cell graft donor, taken from the stem cell graft. These receptors all stem from a human donor who donated a stem cell graft to a child with acute myeloid leukemia.

This clonotype came up a few times. The chain links TRBV12-5 to TRBJ2-2; a weak D match, TRBD2 (6 bases). V shed 10 bases and J shed 4 bases, with 13 bases lying between them. Per germline, CDR1 LGHNT and CDR2 FRNRAP. This CDR3 has 13 amino acids. This CDR3 reads CATTGDFTGELFF. The CDR3 DNA sequence: TGTGCTACAACCGGGGACTTCACCGGGGAGCTGTTTTTT.

This clonotype was seen just once. The chain carries TRBV19 and TRBJ1-2; 9 bases are a match to TRBD1. V was clipped by 0 bases and J by 6 bases; unmatched bases: 2. Germline V gives CDR1 LNHDA, CDR2 SQIVND (reference sequence). CDR3 size: 14 residues. The CDR3 here is CASSIEGQGDGYTF. CDR3 nucleotides: TGTGCCAGTAGTATAGAGGGACAGGGAGATGGCTACACCTTC.

CDR3 DNA: TGTGCCAGCAGCTTAATCGCGAGCGGCGCTGGCACAGATACGCAGTATTTT. Its protein product is CASSLIASGAGTDTQYF. The chain combines TRBV7-3 with TRBJ2-3; tentatively, D is TRBD2 (5 bases). The V gene's germline CDR1 is SGHTA and CDR2 FQGTGA. CDR3 length: 17 amino acids. V was trimmed by 1 base and J by 1 base, leaving 15 bases between them.

This clonotype was counted ten times or more. This chain joins TRBV27 and TRBJ2-3; 9 nucleotides agree with TRBD1. CDR3 length: 14 residues. Germline CDR1 MNHEY, CDR2 SMNVEV (reference sequence). Trimming removed 8 bases from V and 3 bases from J; junction bases left unmatched: 6. The CDR3, as DNA: TGTGCCAGCGCGGGACAGGGCAGAACAGATACGCAGTATTTT. It is translated as CASAGQGRTDTQYF.

This clonotype occurred many times. This chain links TRBV5-1 with TRBJ2-7, with 8 bases fitting TRBD1. With V trimmed by 1 base and J by 3 bases, 3 bases remained unmatched. CDR1 and CDR2 (germline): SGHRS, YFSETQ. The length of the CDR3 is 14 residues. The CDR3 DNA is TGCGCCAGCAGCTTGCCGGACAGGGACTACGAGCAGTACTTC. Protein: CASSLPDRDYEQYF.

The sample holds many counts of this clonotype. The gene calls are TRBV5-1 and TRBJ2-3; D uncertain. CDR1 is SGHRS, CDR2 YFSETQ, per germline. The V gene lost 1 base and the J gene lost 5 bases, with 11 bases spanning the gap. The CDR3 contains 14 residues. Here the CDR3 reads CASSLQEPRDTQYF. DNA of the CDR3: TGCGCCAGCAGCTTGCAGGAACCAAGAGATACGCAGTATTTT.

The chain employs TRBV12-2 and TRBJ2-7. TRBV12-2 is marked as a pseudogene. The CDR3 consists of 13 residues. DNA of the CDR3: TGTGCAAGTCGCTTGAGCAGGACCTACGAGCAGTACGTC. Protein: CASRLSRTYEQYV.

This clonotype was observed at least ten times. This chain uses TRBV5-5 with TRBJ2-1; D unclear. Germline V gives CDR1 SGHKS, CDR2 YYEKEE (reference sequence). The CDR3 contains 13 residues. V lost 0 bases and J lost 7, with 8 bases in between. The CDR3 region is CASSLGDGNEQFF. For the CDR3, the DNA is TGTGCCAGCAGCTTGGGCGACGGGAATGAGCAGTTCTTC.

This clonotype has at least ten counts. The chain couples TRBV7-3 to TRBJ2-1; 10 nucleotides match TRBD2. J was trimmed by 2 bases and V by 6 bases; bases with no gene match: 4. The germline CDR1 and CDR2 sequences are SGHTA and FQGTGA. The CDR3 consists of 15 residues. The CDR3 sequence: CASRSLAGAYNEQFF. The CDR3 bases are TGTGCCAGCAGGTCCCTAGCGGGAGCCTACAATGAGCAGTTCTTC.

The chain joins TRBV7-9 to TRBJ2-1; the D gene is possibly TRBD1 (5 bases). V was trimmed by 1 base and J by 6 bases, leaving 13 bases between them. This CDR3 has 15 amino acids. The germline V gene encodes CDR1 SEHNR and CDR2 FQNEAQ (reference sequence). Here the CDR3 DNA reads TGTGCCAGCAGCTTAGTACAGGCCGGTTTCAATGAGCAGTTCTTC. Translation gives CASSLVQAGFNEQFF.

Ten or more counts support this clonotype. The chain carries TRBV4-3 and TRBJ1-5, with 8 bases that match TRBD1. Germline CDR1 and CDR2: LGHNA and YSLEER. Trimming removed 1 base from V and 5 bases from J; junction bases left unmatched: 7. The CDR3 length is 16 residues. The CDR3: CASSQVYRGSDQPQHF. In DNA, the CDR3 is TGCGCCAGCAGCCAAGTATACAGGGGGAGCGATCAGCCCCAGCATTTT.

In this sample, this clonotype turned up a few times. This chain links TRBV29-1 with TRBJ2-2, with D perhaps TRBD2 (6 bases). The length of the CDR3 is 14 residues. The V gene lost 2 bases and the J gene lost 7 bases, with 14 bases spanning the gap. Germline CDR1 is SQVTM and CDR2 is ANQGSEA. CDR3 in DNA: TGCAGCGTTGAAAGAAGGGGCGGGAACGGGGAGCTGTTTTTT. Translated: CSVERRGGNGELFF.

Only a few counts were recorded for this clonotype. V usage is TRBV25-1 and J usage is TRBJ1-2; D gene unclear. CDR1 MGHDK and CDR2 SYGVNS come from the germline V gene. The CDR3 has 17 amino acids. V gave up 2 bases and J gave up 7 bases, with 23 bases separating them. The CDR3 spells CASSETVGYDTYRGYTF. The CDR3 DNA sequence: TGTGCCAGCAGTGAAACTGTGGGCTATGATACGTATCGTGGCTACACCTTC.

This chain joins TRBV7-2 and TRBJ1-1; tentatively, D is TRBD1 (5 bases). Per the germline V gene, CDR1 is SGHTA and CDR2 is FQGNSA. The CDR3 spans 14 residues. V lost 4 bases and J 5 bases, leaving 14 bases between the germline ends. CDR3 nucleotides: TGTGCCAGCAGCTCGGGACCTGGGGGGACTGAAGCTTTCTTT. It specifies CASSSGPGGTEAFF.

The J gene is TRBJ1-5, the V gene TRBV6-5; 7 positions agree with TRBD1. CDR1 and CDR2 from the germline V gene are MNHEY and SVGAGI. Unmatched junction bases numbered 2, after V lost 0 bases and J lost 3 bases. CDR3 length equals 15 residues. CDR3 loop: CASSYSTGNNQPQHF. The DNA for the CDR3 is TGTGCCAGCAGTTACTCGACAGGGAACAATCAGCCCCAGCATTTT.

In this sample, this clonotype turned up many times. The chain joins TRBV5-1 to TRBJ1-1; D might be TRBD1 (6 bases). CDR1 and CDR2 (germline): SGHRS, YFSETQ. V was clipped by 5 bases and J by 4 bases, with 12 bases between them. The CDR3 totals 13 residues. The CDR3 protein is CASSPDSLTEAFF. CDR3 nucleotides: TGCGCCAGCAGTCCGGACAGCCTCACTGAAGCTTTCTTT. The full variable domain, in which reference TRBV5-1 and TRBJ1-1 provide the parts outside the CDR3, is KAGVTQTPRYLIKTRGQQVTLSCSPISGHRSVSWYQQTPGQGLQFLFEYFSETQRNKGNFPGRFSGRQFSNSRSEMNVSTLELGDSALYLCASSPDSLTEAFFGQGTRLTVV.

The chain's CDR3 is CASSQDLPAGGVEQFF. The CDR3 DNA follows: TGTGCCAGCAGCCAAGATCTCCCAGCGGGGGGAGTTGAGCAGTTCTTC. V is TRBV4-2 and J is TRBJ2-1, with 9 nucleotides matching TRBD2. V was clipped by 0 bases and J by 9 bases; unmatched bases: 9. This CDR3 region has 16 residues. Looked up from germline, CDR1 is LGHNA and CDR2 is YNFKEQ.

At least ten counts were recorded for this clonotype. This sequence joins TRBV20-1 and TRBJ1-4, with a weak D call TRBD1 (5 bases). The CDR3 covers 16 residues. The V gene lost 0 bases and the J gene lost 5 bases, with 16 bases spanning the gap. Germline V CDR1 and CDR2: DFQATT, SNEGSKA (reference sequence). CDR3 in DNA: TGCAGTGCTAGAGATAGTAGGGCAGGGATGAATGAAAAACTGTTTTTT. This encodes CSARDSRAGMNEKLFF.

This clonotype was observed a handful of times. The chain has TRBV15 and TRBJ1-1, with 7 bases aligning to TRBD1. Germline values: CDR1 LNHNV, CDR2 YYDKDF (reference sequence). V lost 1 base and J lost 6; bases outside the gene matches: 8. The CDR3 has 15 amino acids. The CDR3 reads CATSRVTGDGAEAFF. The CDR3 DNA follows: TGTGCCACCAGCAGAGTTACAGGGGATGGGGCTGAAGCTTTCTTT.

This clonotype occurred many times. The rearrangement joins TRBV20-1 to TRBJ2-5; D is possibly TRBD2 (5 bases). Trimming removed 3 bases at V and 5 bases at J, with 13 bases between. Germline CDR1 DFQATT, CDR2 SNEGSKA (reference sequence). There are 13 residues in the CDR3. DNA for the CDR3: TGCAGTGCTAGCAGGCCGTCTAGCGAGACCCAGTACTTC. It is translated as CSASRPSSETQYF.

The gene calls are TRBV7-9 and TRBJ2-5, with D possibly TRBD2 on 6 matching bases. This CDR3 contains 15 residues. Germline loops: CDR1 SEHNR, CDR2 FQNEAQ (reference sequence). Trimming stripped 2 bases from V and 2 bases from J, with 12 bases between. This CDR3 reads CASSLSWREQETQYF. The CDR3 DNA reads TGTGCCAGCAGCTTATCTTGGCGGGAACAAGAGACCCAGTACTTC.

This clonotype was seen only a few times. The chain joins TRBV29-1 to TRBJ1-2; maybe TRBD1 (5 bases). V was clipped by 8 bases and J by 6 bases, with 16 bases between them. The germline CDR1 and CDR2 sequences are SQVTM and ANQGSEA. The CDR3 covers 12 residues. CDR3 region: CSLGEGEDGYTF. The CDR3 nucleotides read TGCAGCTTGGGGGAGGGAGAGGATGGCTACACCTTC.

This clonotype was seen ten or more times. The chain is built from TRBV30 and TRBJ1-2; the D is unclear. The germline V gene has CDR1 GTSNPN and CDR2 SVGIG (reference sequence). The CDR3 has 13 amino acids. The V gene lost 1 base and the J gene lost 6 bases, with 12 bases spanning the gap. The CDR3 region is CAWSDGGWDGYTF. The CDR3 nucleotides read TGTGCCTGGAGTGACGGCGGATGGGATGGCTACACCTTC.

This clonotype was recorded at least ten times. The CDR3 region is CAISESKLAGGNEQFF. The CDR3 DNA reads as TGTGCCATCAGTGAGTCGAAGTTAGCGGGGGGCAATGAGCAGTTCTTC. The chain employs TRBV10-3 and TRBJ2-1, with 10 nucleotides matching TRBD2. The CDR3 length is 16 residues. CDR1 and CDR2 (germline): ENHRY, SYGVKD. The ends lost 0 bases at V and 6 bases at J; junction bases unmatched: 5.

The sample holds many counts of this clonotype. V gene TRBV20-1 combines with J gene TRBJ2-5, with D possibly being TRBD1 (5 bases). There are 13 residues in the CDR3. Deletions cut 8 bases from V and 1 base from J, with 14 bases between. CDR1 DFQATT and CDR2 SNEGSKA come from the germline V gene (reference sequence). CDR3 in DNA: TGCAGTCTTGACAGACAAAGCCAAGAGACCCAGTACTTC. Translating it yields CSLDRQSQETQYF.

V and J are TRBV20-1 and TRBJ1-1, with D unresolved. CDR1 is DFQATT and CDR2 is SNEGSKA in the germline V gene (reference sequence). V was clipped by 0 bases and J by 0 bases, with 11 bases between them. The CDR3 is 15 residues long. CDR3 amino acids: CSARDRGVVNTEAFF. The CDR3, as DNA: TGCAGTGCTAGAGATCGAGGAGTTGTGAACACTGAAGCTTTCTTT.

This clonotype has ten or more counts. The chain joins TRBV4-3 to TRBJ1-1, with D unclear. The length of the CDR3 is 17 residues. From germline, CDR1 is LGHNA and CDR2 YSLEER. The V end lost 0 bases, the J end lost 0 bases, and 14 bases lay between the germline ends. In nucleotides, the CDR3 is TGCGCCAGCAGCCAAGAACAAGGCAGCTTCATGAACACTGAAGCTTTCTTT. Its translation is CASSQEQGSFMNTEAFF.